This section outlines one T cell receptor (beta chain) sequence together with its context. This clonotype has a count of ten or more. What this receptor recognizes is not known. One base away there is no much larger clone; base qualities are not given. The library relied on RT-PCR. Reads for this sample came from an Illumina HiSeq 2500. Starting from the raw public reads, TCRdb applied fastp trimming at Q25, assembled clones with MiXCR and retained in-frame beta chains. Records with the same CDR3 protein are collapsed into one entry carrying the most frequent genes and DNA. For this sample the table gives roughly 460,000 distinct CDR3 sequences, of which 11% were detected only once. Of the sample, approximately 12% is held by the ten largest clones. Per the publication, the time point label means: 40 to 45 days after influenza vaccine administration. Looking up the germline V gene yields CDR1 SGHRS and CDR2 YFSETQ. Relative to germline, V is missing 4 bases and J is missing 5 bases, with 7 bases of the junction outside any gene match. The CDR3 runs 15 amino acids, cysteine and phenylalanine included. Here the CDR3 DNA is all that survives: 45 bases in frame from base 1.

These data originate in a study of response to subunit inactivated influenza vaccine listed by TCRdb under 2018. With respect to the entire study: The study used deep quantitative T cell receptor repertoire profiling to track responses to a trivalent subunit inactivated influenza vaccine.

The paper's findings and limits, for the study overall: It was suggested by the authors that each seasonal influenza vaccination may recruit only a limited number of new T cells.

This TCR was recovered from a man between 45 and 60 years old who received an inactivated influenza vaccine. Donor details come from another sample of the same person, matched by shared clones. Sequenced here: PBMCs from blood, sampled roughly 47 days after vaccination. Recombination linked TRBV5-1 to TRBJ2-3, with 10 junctional bases fitting TRBD2. CDR3 protein: CASSPSGSLGDTQYF. The DNA reads as follows: TGCGCCAGCAGCCCTAGCGGGAGTCTGGGAGATACGCAGTATTTT.